Below, 23 T cell receptor beta chains from the same sample are listed, as sequenced in a study of cytomegalovirus exposure and HLA in healthy donors. Primers for the PCR totalled 60 Vbeta and 13 Jbeta. The data were produced by immunoSEQ multiplex PCR, yet TCRdb's version contains in-frame clones alone and is incomplete. The table lists approximately 180,000 clones, about 78% of them singletons, with less than 15% in the top ten. Sequencing used PBMCs. These receptors came from a woman between 45 and 60 years old in good health and CMV-seropositive.

This clone has more than one count but fewer than ten. This rearrangement joins TRBV5-4 to TRBJ1-4, with 9 bases lining up with TRBD1. Germline V gene data show CDR1 as SGHNT and CDR2 as YYREEE (reference sequence). The CDR3 covers 14 residues. With 4 bases clipped from V and 7 bases from J, the junction kept 5 bases outside the gene matches. CDR3 sequence (DNA): TGTGCCAGCAGCCTACAGGGGGCGAGTGAAAAACTGTTTTTT. Translation: CASSLQGASEKLFF.

This clone was picked up one time. V usage is TRBV7-9 and J usage is TRBJ2-7; 7 positions agree with TRBD1. The junction had 8 bases not matched to a gene; V was cut back by 5 bases and J by 4 bases. The CDR3 is 14 residues long. CDR1 is SEHNR, CDR2 FQNEAQ, per germline (reference sequence). CDR3 residues: CASSPWDSAYEQYF. The CDR3 DNA is TGTGCCAGCAGCCCGTGGGACAGCGCGTACGAGCAGTACTTC.

The chain uses TRBV5-4 and TRBJ2-5; 9 bases agree with TRBD2. The germline V gene has CDR1 SGHNT and CDR2 YYREEE (reference sequence). The CDR3 covers 15 residues. J lost 5 bases, V lost 0 bases, and 5 bases had no gene match. CDR3 sequence reads: CASSLVAGGVETQYF. The CDR3 DNA sequence: TGTGCCAGCAGCTTGGTGGCGGGGGGGGTCGAGACCCAGTACTTC. Variable domain in full (rest from reference TRBV5-4 and TRBJ2-5): ETGVTQSPTHLIKTRGQQVTLRCSSQSGHNTVSWYQQALGQGPQFIFQYYREEENGRGNFPPRFSGLQFPNYSSELNVNALELDDSALYLCASSLVAGGVETQYFGPGTRLLVL.

The chain is built from TRBV5-1 and TRBJ2-1; 14 nucleotides align to TRBD2. J was trimmed by 7 bases and V by 1 base; bases with no gene match: 4. The CDR3 length is 16 residues. In germline, CDR1 is SGHRS, CDR2 YFSETQ. Written as DNA, the CDR3 is TGCGCCAGCAGCTTGCTGACTAGCGGGGGGGGGAATGAGCAGTTCTTC. It encodes CASSLLTSGGGNEQFF.

V usage is TRBV4-1 and J usage is TRBJ2-7; D perhaps matches TRBD2 (6 bases). Germline lookup yields CDR1 MGHRA and CDR2 YSYEKL. V was trimmed by 4 bases and J by 6 bases, leaving 16 bases between them. This CDR3 comprises 14 residues. The CDR3 protein is CASSPRGQGGEQYF. CDR3 coding DNA: TGCGCCAGCAGCCCTAGAGGGCAGGGAGGCGAGCAGTACTTC.

The chain recombines TRBV19 with TRBJ1-3; 7 positions match TRBD1. V gave up 4 bases and J gave up 0 bases; unmatched junction bases: 12. The germline gives CDR1 LNHDA, CDR2 SQIVND (reference sequence). The CDR3 contains 18 residues. Here the CDR3 DNA reads TGTGCCAGTAGTAGGGACAGACTACTCCTGAGCTCTGGAAACACCATATATTTT. This translates into CASSRDRLLLSSGNTIYF.

This clone was detected only once. The CDR3 region is CASSLTSSSYEQYF. As DNA, the CDR3 is TGTGCCAGCAGCCTGACTTCAAGCTCCTACGAGCAGTACTTC. The rearrangement uses TRBV7-7 and TRBJ2-7, with D unclear. There are 14 residues in the CDR3. Germline V gives CDR1 SSHAT, CDR2 FNYEAQ (reference sequence). The ends were cut back, 5 bases at V and 0 bases at J, with 11 bases in the middle.

Turning to this clone: The junction differs from germline at one of its ends, possibly a read error. The CDR3 DNA follows: TGTGCCAGCAGCCTCCCTACTAGTCCGGTCAACTTC. It encodes CASSLPTSPVNF. This chain links TRBV7-9 with TRBJ1-2; D gene uncertain. Germline V gives CDR1 SEHNR, CDR2 FQNEAQ (reference sequence). CDR3 length: 12 amino acids. Full variable domain (outside the CDR3, taken from reference TRBV7-9 and TRBJ1-2): DTGVSQNPRHKITKRGQNVTFRCDPISEHNRLYWYRQTLGQGPEFLTYFQNEAQLEKSRLLSDRFSAERPKGSFSTLEIQRTEQGDSAMYLCASSLPTSPVNFGSGTRLTVV.

J is TRBJ2-3 and V is TRBV5-1, with TRBD2 matching 7 bases. Trimming removed 0 bases from V and 2 bases from J; junction bases left unmatched: 6. The CDR3 totals 16 residues. Looked up from germline, CDR1 is SGHRS and CDR2 is YFSETQ. CDR3 bases: TGCGCCAGCAGCTTGGCTCGCGGGGGAAACACAGATACGCAGTATTTT. The encoded protein is CASSLARGGNTDTQYF.

This rearrangement joins TRBV5-1 to TRBJ1-2; 7 bases agree with TRBD1. This CDR3 is built from 12 residues. Germline CDR1 reads SGHRS; CDR2 reads YFSETQ. V shed 5 bases, J shed 8 bases, and the junction held 6 bases outside the gene matches. Written as DNA, the CDR3 is TGCGCCAGCAGACAGGGGAATGTGGGCTACACCTTC. Translated, it gives CASRQGNVGYTF.

This clone came up a few times. Other nucleotide sequences from this sample produce the same CDR3. This chain links TRBV5-6 with TRBJ1-2, with TRBD1 identical over 7 bases. This CDR3 has 13 amino acids. Germline V gene lookup returns CDR1 SGHDT and CDR2 YYEEEE. The V gene end was trimmed by 1 base and the J gene end by 3 bases; junction bases not matched to a gene: 0. CDR3 amino acids: CASSLQGDYGYTF. The CDR3 coding sequence is TGTGCCAGCAGCTTGCAGGGGGACTATGGCTACACCTTC.

The chain is built from TRBV5-1 and TRBJ2-1, with 8 bases lining up with TRBD2. The CDR3 is 15 residues long. V dropped 5 bases and J dropped 3; count of bases not matched to a gene: 7. Germline lookup yields CDR1 SGHRS and CDR2 YFSETQ. In nucleotides, the CDR3 is TGCGCCAGCAGAGATGCCGGGGGGGGCTACAATGAGCAGTTCTTC. It codes for CASRDAGGGYNEQFF.

This clone was seen a few times. At one of its ends the junction is not consistent with the germline gene, which may arise from a read error. V gene TRBV7-9 combines with J gene TRBJ2-3, with 9 bases lining up with TRBD1. The V gene's germline CDR1 is SEHNR and CDR2 FQNEAQ (reference sequence). CDR3 size: 17 residues. The CDR3 loop reads CSSSFSDGRDRADTQYF. The CDR3 DNA reads as TGTTCCAGCAGCTTTTCGGATGGTCGGGACAGGGCAGATACGCAGTATTTT.

The chain is built from TRBV27 and TRBJ2-5, with D possibly being TRBD1 (6 bases). Trimming removed 8 bases from V and 7 bases from J, with 20 bases in between. The CDR3 consists of 14 residues. Germline V gives CDR1 MNHEY, CDR2 SMNVEV (reference sequence). This CDR3 reads CASRYGVTGTTQYF. CDR3 nucleotides: TGTGCCAGCCGATATGGGGTAACAGGGACGACCCAGTACTTC.

The chain uses TRBV30 and TRBJ2-1; 11 bases fit TRBD2. J lost 4 bases, V lost 2 bases, and 4 bases had no gene match. This CDR3 comprises 15 residues. CDR1 and CDR2 (germline): GTSNPN, SVGIG (reference sequence). CDR3 residues: CAWSPASGGYNEQFF. The DNA for the CDR3 is TGTGCCTGGAGTCCGGCTAGCGGGGGGTACAATGAGCAGTTCTTC.

This chain connects TRBV4-2 to TRBJ1-2; a possible D gene is TRBD1 (5 bases). The germline gives CDR1 LGHNA, CDR2 YNFKEQ. V was trimmed by 0 bases and J by 6 bases, leaving 17 bases between them. CDR3 length equals 16 residues. The CDR3 reads CASSQDSRGVLDGYTF. CDR3 nucleotide sequence: TGTGCCAGCAGCCAAGATAGTCGGGGGGTTTTGGATGGCTACACCTTC.

The CDR3 bases are TGTGCCAGCAGCGCGGGACAGGTGAATTCACCCCTCCACTTT. Translating it yields CASSAGQVNSPLHF. This chain links TRBV7-9 with TRBJ1-6; 8 nucleotides match TRBD1. There are 14 residues in the CDR3. CDR1 SEHNR and CDR2 FQNEAQ come from the germline V gene (reference sequence). After removal of 5 bases from V and 7 bases from J, the junction contained 4 bases not matched to a gene.

This clone was seen a single time. The chain has TRBV6-5 and TRBJ1-1; 7 bases align to TRBD1. The CDR3 spans 13 residues. The junction had 5 bases not matched to a gene; V was cut back by 5 bases and J by 5 bases. CDR1 and CDR2 from the germline V gene are MNHEY and SVGAGI. The CDR3 loop is CASSAGGRTEAFF. CDR3 DNA sequence: TGTGCCAGCAGTGCAGGGGGTAGGACTGAAGCTTTCTTT.

CDR3 loop: CASSLGTSGSYEQYF. The CDR3 DNA is TGTGCCAGTAGTCTGGGGACTAGCGGGTCCTACGAGCAGTACTTC. V gene TRBV19 combines with J gene TRBJ2-7; 12 bases map to TRBD2. Germline V gene data show CDR1 as LNHDA and CDR2 as SQIVND (reference sequence). This CDR3 is built from 15 residues. V lost 5 bases, J lost 1 base, and 3 bases stayed unmatched.

The genes are TRBV6-1 and TRBJ2-7; 7 nucleotides match TRBD1. The CDR3 is 14 amino acids. V gave up 0 bases and J gave up 3 bases; unmatched junction bases: 2. Germline values: CDR1 MNHNS, CDR2 SASEGT. CDR3 loop: CASSEADRVYEQYF. CDR3 DNA: TGTGCCAGCAGTGAAGCCGACAGGGTCTACGAGCAGTACTTC.

V gene TRBV4-1 combines with J gene TRBJ1-5, with TRBD1 as a possible D gene (6 bases). The CDR3 has 15 residues. CDR1 and CDR2 (germline): MGHRA, YSYEKL. Trimming stripped 4 bases from V and 6 bases from J, with 16 bases between. The CDR3 reads CASSRRTDEVQPQHF. DNA of the CDR3: TGCGCCAGCAGCCGACGGACAGACGAGGTTCAGCCCCAGCATTTT.

This clone was counted a single time. The CDR3 DNA reads TGTGCCAGCAGTCTGGACAGGGCCTATGAAGCTTTCTTT. This codes for CASSLDRAYEAFF. The genes are TRBV6-5 and TRBJ1-1; 8 nucleotides align to TRBD1. This CDR3 is 13 amino acids long. The ends lost 5 bases at V and 7 bases at J; junction bases unmatched: 6. Germline CDR1 and CDR2: MNHEY and SVGAGI.

V usage is TRBV14 and J usage is TRBJ1-5; perhaps TRBD1 as D (6 bases). From germline, CDR1 is SGHDN and CDR2 FVKESK. The CDR3 is 13 amino acids. V was shortened by 0 bases and J by 11 bases, with 11 bases between the two germline ends. The CDR3 loop reads CASSQDRGGSQHF. CDR3 DNA sequence: TGTGCCAGCAGCCAAGACAGGGGTGGGTCCCAGCATTTT.